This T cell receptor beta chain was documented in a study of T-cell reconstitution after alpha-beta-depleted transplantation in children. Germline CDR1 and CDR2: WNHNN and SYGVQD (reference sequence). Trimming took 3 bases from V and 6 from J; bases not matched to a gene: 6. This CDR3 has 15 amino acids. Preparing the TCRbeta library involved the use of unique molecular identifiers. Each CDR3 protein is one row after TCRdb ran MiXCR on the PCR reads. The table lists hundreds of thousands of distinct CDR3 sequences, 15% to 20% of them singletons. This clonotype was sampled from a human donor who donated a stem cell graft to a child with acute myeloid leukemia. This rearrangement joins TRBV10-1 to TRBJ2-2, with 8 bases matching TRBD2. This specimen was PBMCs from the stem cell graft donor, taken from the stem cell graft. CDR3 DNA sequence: TGCGCCAGCAGTGACTCGCGGGGGGCCTCCGGGGAGCTGTTTTTT. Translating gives CASSDSRGASGELFF.